The source of this T cell receptor beta chain is a study of cytomegalovirus exposure and HLA in healthy donors. As for the study in general: Inside one of the first data releases sat about 85 million unique TCRs taken from HLA-typed donors.

PCR amplification relied on 60 Vbeta primers (plus 13 Jbeta primers). Clones were read by immunoSEQ multiplex PCR, and TCRdb kept only the in-frame ones, dropping some. Of approximately 98,000 clones listed, 75% to 85% are singletons. Regarding the study as a whole: For most TCR beta V segments, an earlier analysis put the productive rate at about 90% or about 30% of the time. Later analysis showed most CMV-associated TCR beta chains appearing HLA-restricted. CMV serostatus was the only recorded immune exposure for donors.

In the case of this clone: Its antigen is not identified.

The CDR3 loop spans 14 amino acids. Germline CDR1 reads SGDLS; CDR2 reads YYNGEE. The ends lost 4 bases at V and 7 bases at J; junction bases unmatched: 6. The sequence was collected from a man aged 18 to 30 in good health and CMV-seropositive. The sequenced material came from PBMCs. The genes are TRBV9 and TRBJ2-1; 9 nucleotides match TRBD2. The CDR3 spells CASSSGLARNEQFF. The CDR3, as DNA: TGTGCCAGCAGCTCGGGACTAGCAAGAAATGAGCAGTTCTTC. The full variable domain, completed using reference TRBV9 and TRBJ2-1, is DSGVTQTPKHLITATGQRVTLRCSPRSGDLSVYWYQQSLDQGLQFLIQYYNGEERAKGNILERFSAQQFPDLHSELNLSSLELGDSALYFCASSSGLARNEQFFGPGTRLTVL.